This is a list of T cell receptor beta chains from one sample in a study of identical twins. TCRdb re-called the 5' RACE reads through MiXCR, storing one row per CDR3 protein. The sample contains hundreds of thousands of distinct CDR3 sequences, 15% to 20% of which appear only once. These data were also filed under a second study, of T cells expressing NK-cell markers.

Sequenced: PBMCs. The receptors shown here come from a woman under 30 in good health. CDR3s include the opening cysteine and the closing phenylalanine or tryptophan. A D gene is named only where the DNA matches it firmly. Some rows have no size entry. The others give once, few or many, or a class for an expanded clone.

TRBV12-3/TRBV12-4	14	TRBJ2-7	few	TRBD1	TGTGCCAGCACCGCTACAGGGGGAATGAGTGTGCAGTACTTC	CASTATGGMSVQYF
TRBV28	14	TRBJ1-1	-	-	TGTGCCAGCGGCGAGGAAACGGAGAACACTGAAGCTTTCTTT	CASGEETENTEAFF
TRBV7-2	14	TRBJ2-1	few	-	TGTGCCAGCAGCTCATCCACGGGCAGGGGTTCGCAGTTCTTC	CASSSSTGRGSQFF
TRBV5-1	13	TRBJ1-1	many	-	TGCGCCAGCAGCTTCGGGTCGGACACTGAAGCTTTCTTT	CASSFGSDTEAFF
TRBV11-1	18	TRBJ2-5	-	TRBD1	TGTGCCAGCAGCTTTTCCGACAGGGACAGGGGCACAAAAGAGACCCAGTACTTC	CASSFSDRDRGTKETQYF
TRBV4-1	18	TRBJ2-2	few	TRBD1	TGCGCCAGCAGCCAAGCGGTCGTTAGGACAGGGAGAAGTGGGGAGCTGTTTTTT	CASSQAVVRTGRSGELFF
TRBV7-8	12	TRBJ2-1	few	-	TGTGCCAGCAGCGAGTCAGGGTATGAGCAGTTCTTC	CASSESGYEQFF
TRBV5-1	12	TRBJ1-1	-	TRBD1	TGCGCCAGCAGCTGGACAGGGGATGAAGCTTTCTTT	CASSWTGDEAFF
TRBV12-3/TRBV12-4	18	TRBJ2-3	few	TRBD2	TGTGCCAGCAGCTCCAGGGGGTCGGCGGGAGGGTCCCCAGATACGCAGTATTTT	CASSSRGSAGGSPDTQYF
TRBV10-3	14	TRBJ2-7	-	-	TGTGCCATCCGTCCCGGGACCGATGCCTACGAGCAGTACTTC	CAIRPGTDAYEQYF
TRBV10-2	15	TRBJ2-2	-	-	TGCGCCAGCAGGGCAAGCGTAGGGGGTACCGGGGAGCTGTTTTTT	CASRASVGGTGELFF
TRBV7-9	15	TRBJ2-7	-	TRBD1	TGTGCCAGCAGCCTTCAGGGGGCTGGGGCCTACGAGCAGTACTTC	CASSLQGAGAYEQYF
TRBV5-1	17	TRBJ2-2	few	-	TGCGCCAGCAGCTTGGCCGTCCGGAGGTCAAACACCGGGGAGCTGTTTTTT	CASSLAVRRSNTGELFF
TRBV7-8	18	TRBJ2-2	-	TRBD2	TGTGCCAGCAGCTCCTACGTCGGGCTAGCGGTTAACACCGGGGAGCTGTTTTTT	CASSSYVGLAVNTGELFF
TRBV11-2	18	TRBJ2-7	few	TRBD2	TGTGCCAGCAGCTCCATCCTGCGAGGGACTAGCGGGAGGAGTGAGCAGTACTTC	CASSSILRGTSGRSEQYF
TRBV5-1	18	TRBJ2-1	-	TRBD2	TGCGCCAGCAGCTTGCTGACGATGACTAGCGGGAGGGCGAATGAGCAGTTCTTC	CASSLLTMTSGRANEQFF
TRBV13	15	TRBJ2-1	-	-	TGTGCCAGCAGAGAGATGGAAAGCTCCTACAATGAGCAGTTCTTC	CASREMESSYNEQFF
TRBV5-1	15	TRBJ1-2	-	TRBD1	TGCGCCAGCAGCTCCGGGACAGGTTTTAGTCCTGGCTACACCTTC	CASSSGTGFSPGYTF
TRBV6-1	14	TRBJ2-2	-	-	TGTGCCAGCAGACGCCCAGGGGCGACCGGGGAGCTGTTTTTT	CASRRPGATGELFF
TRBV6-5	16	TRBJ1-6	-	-	TGTGCCAGCAGTTTGGCCGGGGACAAGATCGTTTCACCCCTCCACTTT	CASSLAGDKIVSPLHF
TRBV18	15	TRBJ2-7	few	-	TGTGCCAGCTCACCACCTTCCCCCAACGGGCCCGAGCAGTACTTC	CASSPPSPNGPEQYF
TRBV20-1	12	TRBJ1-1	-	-	TGCAGTGCTCCCATGACAGACACTGAAGCTTTCTTT	CSAPMTDTEAFF
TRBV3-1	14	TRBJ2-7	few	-	TGTGCCAGCAGGTCAAGTGGCAGGGGCTACGAGCAGTACTTC	CASRSSGRGYEQYF
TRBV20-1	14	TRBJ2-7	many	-	TGCAGTGCTAGAACACCGACAGCCACCTACGAGCAGTACTTC	CSARTPTATYEQYF
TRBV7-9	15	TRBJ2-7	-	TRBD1	TGTGCCAGCAGCCCCGTCGGACAGGGCGGCTACGAGCAGTACTTC	CASSPVGQGGYEQYF
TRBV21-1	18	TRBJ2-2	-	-	TGTGCCAGCAGCAAAAATGAACCTTGGGCAGCGAACACCGGGGAGCTGTTTTTT	CASSKNEPWAANTGELFF
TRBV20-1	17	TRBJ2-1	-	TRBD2	TGCAGTGCTAGAGCGATGACTAGCGATAATGGTTACAATGAGCAGTTCTTC	CSARAMTSDNGYNEQFF
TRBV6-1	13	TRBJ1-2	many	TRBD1	TGTGCCAGCAGCTTGACAGGGGAATATGGCTACACCTTC	CASSLTGEYGYTF